The next 13 T cell receptor beta chains were all read from a single sample in a study of blood T cells in healthy people across ages. Primers used in a second PCR of about 6 to 11 cycles were a sample-barcoded 5' primer and a J-beta primer mix. TCRdb redid the calling of the 5' RACE reads with MiXCR, one entry per CDR3 protein. This sample has under 1,000,000 distinct CDR3 sequences, with under 40% found just once. The specimen was blood. These receptors all come from a man between 18 and 29 years old in good health.

This clonotype was seen only a few times. The genes are TRBV6-5 and TRBJ1-4; D is undetermined. This CDR3 has 16 residues. From germline, CDR1 is MNHEY and CDR2 SVGAGI. V lost 2 bases and J 7 bases, leaving 17 bases between the germline ends. As DNA, the CDR3 is TGTGCCAGCAGTTACCGACCCGGGGAAGCTGGTGAAAAACTGTTTTTT. This gives the protein CASSYRPGEAGEKLFF.

Ten or more counts support this clonotype. This chain connects TRBV5-1 to TRBJ1-2; D unresolved. V lost 4 bases and J 5 bases, leaving 12 bases between the germline ends. There are 13 residues in the CDR3. Germline CDR1 SGHRS, CDR2 YFSETQ. Here the CDR3 reads CASSPTVGYGYTF. Written as DNA, the CDR3 is TGCGCCAGCAGCCCCACGGTTGGGTATGGCTACACCTTC.

The rearrangement joins TRBV5-1 to TRBJ1-5; 10 bases align to TRBD1. V was pared by 4 bases and J by 3 bases, with 7 bases of the junction left unmatched. Germline V gene lookup returns CDR1 SGHRS and CDR2 YFSETQ. There are 16 residues in the CDR3. The CDR3, as DNA: TGCGCCAGCAGCGAAACCGGGACAGGGGTCAATCAGCCCCAGCATTTT. Its translation is CASSETGTGVNQPQHF.

As to this clonotype: A much larger clone differs by one base, so this may be a read error. This sequence joins TRBV13 and TRBJ2-5; D may match TRBD1 or TRBD2 (6 bases each). The length of the CDR3 is 16 residues. Germline V lookup: CDR1 PRHDT, CDR2 FYEKMQ (reference sequence). In DNA, the CDR3 is TGTGCCAGCAGCTTAATTCGGGGGCAGGTGGAAGAGACCCAGTCCTTC. Its protein product is CASSLIRGQVEETQSF.

This chain links TRBV24-1 with TRBJ2-4, with 8 bases aligning to TRBD1. The better agreement between TRBJ2-5 and the DNA end casts doubt on the J call. Looked up from germline, CDR1 is KGHDR and CDR2 is SFDVKD. This CDR3 contains 17 residues. CDR3 sequence reads: CATSDSFGQGPRETQYF. In DNA, the CDR3 is TGTGCCACCAGTGATTCCTTTGGACAGGGACCGAGGGAGACCCAGTACTTC.

The J gene is TRBJ1-5, the V gene TRBV10-3, with no clear D. Germline loops: CDR1 ENHRY, CDR2 SYGVKD. Trimming took 4 bases from V and 0 from J, leaving 4 bases between them. The CDR3 runs to 13 residues. The CDR3, as DNA: TGTGCCATCAGTGGGAATAGCAATCAGCCCCAGCATTTT. This encodes CAISGNSNQPQHF.

The chain links TRBV5-4 to TRBJ1-2; TRBD1 matches 9 bases. The CDR3 runs to 17 residues. The germline V gene encodes CDR1 SGHNT and CDR2 YYREEE (reference sequence). J gave up 0 bases and V 4 bases, and 10 bases lay outside the gene matches. CDR3 in amino acids: CASSGDREEGTNYGYTF. CDR3 DNA sequence: TGTGCCAGCAGCGGGGACAGGGAGGAGGGCACTAACTATGGCTACACCTTC.

The chain joins TRBV29-1 to TRBJ2-7; unclear D gene. CDR3 size: 11 residues. Germline assignment: CDR1 SQVTM and CDR2 ANQGSEA. V was trimmed by 6 bases and J by 0 bases, leaving 6 bases between them. CDR3 nucleotides: TGCAGCGTGCGTAGCTCCTACGAGCAGTACTTC. The encoded protein is CSVRSSYEQYF.

This chain connects TRBV20-1 to TRBJ1-1; the D gene is possibly TRBD1 (5 bases). V lost 6 bases and J lost 4, with 12 bases in between. The CDR3 runs to 12 residues. From germline, CDR1 is DFQATT and CDR2 SNEGSKA (reference sequence). Written as DNA, the CDR3 is TGCAGTGCAGACAAGGGACCCACTGAAGCTTTCTTT. As protein: CSADKGPTEAFF.

This clonotype was detected many times. Compared with germline, one end of the junction differs, possibly owing to a read error. The V gene is TRBV29-1, the J gene TRBJ2-1, with D possibly TRBD1 on 6 matching bases. CDR1 and CDR2 from the germline V gene are SQVTM and ANQGSEA. CDR3 length equals 14 residues. The DNA of the CDR3 is TGCAGCTTTGATACTACCGGGACACTAAATGAGCAGTTCTTC. Encoded protein: CSFDTTGTLNEQFF.

The chain has TRBV5-1 and TRBJ2-6; 8 nucleotides align to TRBD1. With V trimmed by 6 bases and J by 0 bases, 5 bases remained unmatched. The CDR3 is 16 amino acids. The germline CDR1 and CDR2 sequences are SGHRS and YFSETQ. CDR3 in DNA: TGCGCCAGCACCCCGGGACAGGTCTCTGGGGCCAACGTCCTGACTTTC. As protein: CASTPGQVSGANVLTF.

This clonotype was recorded a few times. This chain connects TRBV20-1 to TRBJ2-3; D might be TRBD2 (6 bases). The germline gives CDR1 DFQATT, CDR2 SNEGSKA (reference sequence). The CDR3 runs to 14 residues. The V end was cut by 5 bases, the J end by 1 base, with 13 bases between. CDR3 sequence (DNA): TGCAGTGCTCCCCCCCAGCGGGGCACAGATACGCAGTATTTT. As protein: CSAPPQRGTDTQYF.

Of note for this clonotype: Possible read error: a much larger clone is one base away. V and J are TRBV5-1 and TRBJ2-5; no clear D. The assigned J gene may be wrong: the sequence end matches TRBJ2-7 better. The CDR3 is made up of 15 amino acids. In germline, CDR1 is SGHRS, CDR2 YFSETQ. The CDR3 spells CASSPGGSPVYEQYF. Written as DNA, the CDR3 is TGCGCCAGCAGCCCGGGTGGTAGTCCGGTCTACGAGCAGTACTTC.